A single sample is the source of the 23 T cell receptor beta chains below, sequenced in a study of blood T cell repertoires in COVID-19. Using immunoSEQ multiplex PCR, the repertoire was profiled, and TCRdb retains in-frame clones only, with some absent. The data show 150,000 to 200,000 clones, 85% to 95% seen once. Input material: peripheral blood. These receptors were taken from a man aged 50 to 59 with acute or convalescent COVID-19.

This chain joins TRBV19 and TRBJ1-5; D unclear. This CDR3 contains 14 residues. V was trimmed by 3 bases and J by 1 base, leaving 7 bases between them. CDR1 is LNHDA and CDR2 is SQIVND in the germline V gene (reference sequence). Here the CDR3 DNA reads TGTGCCAGTAGTATGAGTGTGAGCAATCAGCCCCAGCATTTT. This gives the protein CASSMSVSNQPQHF.

This CDR3 reads CASSVGDRVNQPQHF. The CDR3 DNA reads TGTGCCAGCAGCGTAGGTGACAGGGTCAATCAGCCCCAGCATTTT. V is TRBV9 and J is TRBJ1-5, with TRBD1 matching over 7 bases. Germline V gene lookup returns CDR1 SGDLS and CDR2 YYNGEE. V lost 0 bases and J lost 3; bases outside the gene matches: 3. The length of the CDR3 is 15 residues.

This chain links TRBV7-3 with TRBJ2-4, with unresolved D. Trimming stripped 3 bases from V and 9 bases from J, with 12 bases between. This CDR3 spans 13 amino acids. The germline gives CDR1 SGHTA, CDR2 FQGTGA. The CDR3 region is CASSLSALGIQYF. The CDR3 region has the DNA TGTGCCAGCAGCTTGAGCGCCCTGGGCATTCAGTACTTC.

The V gene is TRBV13, the J gene TRBJ2-7; 8 bases agree with TRBD2. Germline lookup yields CDR1 PRHDT and CDR2 FYEKMQ (reference sequence). The CDR3 has 16 residues. After removal of 4 bases from V and 0 bases from J, the junction contained 8 bases not matched to a gene. Here the CDR3 reads CASSSRAGENSYEQYF. The CDR3 DNA reads TGTGCCAGCAGCTCGAGAGCGGGAGAAAACTCCTACGAGCAGTACTTC. Full variable domain (rest looked up from reference TRBV13 and TRBJ2-7): AAGVIQSPRHLIKEKRETATLKCYPIPRHDTVYWYQQGPGQDPQFLISFYEKMQSDKGSIPDRFSAQQFSDYHSELNMSSLELGDSALYFCASSSRAGENSYEQYFGPGTRLTVT.

Here the CDR3 DNA reads TGCGCCAGCAGCCAAGGGACAGACCTCGGAGGAGAGACCCAGTACTTC. Residues: CASSQGTDLGGETQYF. The chain combines TRBV4-3 with TRBJ2-5, with a weak D call TRBD1 (6 bases). V was pared by 1 base and J by 4 bases, with 16 bases between. The CDR3 sequence is 16 residues long. Germline lookup yields CDR1 LGHNA and CDR2 YSLEER.

This clone came up a few times. The rearrangement uses TRBV10-3 and TRBJ1-2; 8 bases match TRBD1. V lost 2 bases, J lost 7 bases, and 12 bases stayed unmatched. Germline lookup yields CDR1 ENHRY and CDR2 SYGVKD. This CDR3 has 16 amino acids. CDR3 sequence reads: CAISEAPSGQGSGYTF. CDR3 in DNA: TGTGCCATCAGTGAGGCCCCATCCGGACAGGGATCTGGCTACACCTTC.

The genes are TRBV6-5 and TRBJ1-3; D unresolved. Germline CDR1 reads MNHEY; CDR2 reads SVGAGI. The CDR3 runs to 15 residues. V dropped 6 bases and J dropped 0 bases, with 12 bases sitting between them. DNA of the CDR3: TGTGCCAGCAGAGCGGGAGCCGACTCTGGAAACACCATATATTTT. This gives the protein CASRAGADSGNTIYF.

The chain carries TRBV19 and TRBJ2-7, with 12 bases aligning to TRBD1. The CDR3 length is 15 residues. The germline gives CDR1 LNHDA, CDR2 SQIVND (reference sequence). With V trimmed by 4 bases and J by 3 bases, 4 bases remained unmatched. CDR3 bases: TGTGCCAGTAGTACCGGGACAGGGGGCCTCTACGAGCAGTACTTC. It is translated as CASSTGTGGLYEQYF.

The gene calls are TRBV2 and TRBJ2-5, with D maybe TRBD1 (5 bases). The CDR3 runs to 15 residues. Trimming took 3 bases from V and 4 from J, leaving 15 bases between them. Germline V gene sequence: CDR1 SNHLY, CDR2 FYNNEI. The CDR3 loop is CASSELGVRGETQYF. CDR3 sequence (DNA): TGTGCCAGCAGTGAGTTGGGCGTAAGGGGAGAGACCCAGTACTTC. The whole variable domain, filled in from reference TRBV2 and TRBJ2-5, reads EPEVTQTPSHQVTQMGQEVILRCVPISNHLYFYWYRQILGQKVEFLVSFYNNEISEKSEIFDDQFSVERPDGSNFTLKIRSTKLEDSAMYFCASSELGVRGETQYFGPGTRLLVL.

V usage is TRBV28 and J usage is TRBJ2-7, with 9 bases that match TRBD2. This CDR3 contains 15 residues. The germline CDR1 and CDR2 sequences are MDHEN and SYDVKM. V lost 5 bases, J lost 4 bases, and 9 bases stayed unmatched. The CDR3, as DNA: TGTGCCAGCAGTCCCCTGGCGGGAGGGTTGTACGAGCAGTACTTC. It encodes CASSPLAGGLYEQYF.

This chain links TRBV27 with TRBJ2-1, with a possible D match to TRBD1 (6 bases). The V end lost 6 bases, the J end lost 1 base, and 22 bases lay between the germline ends. This CDR3 has 18 amino acids. The germline CDR1 and CDR2 sequences are MNHEY and SMNVEV (reference sequence). This CDR3 reads CASSKGHGGSASYNEQFF. The CDR3 nucleotides read TGTGCCAGCAGCAAGGGACACGGAGGCTCGGCTTCCTACAATGAGCAGTTCTTC.

V usage is TRBV5-4 and J usage is TRBJ2-1; 10 bases map to TRBD2. The germline V gene has CDR1 SGHNT and CDR2 YYREEE (reference sequence). This CDR3 contains 15 residues. Losses at the gene ends were 2 bases for V and 10 bases for J; bases not matched to a gene: 9. CDR3: CASSFGRSTSGEQFF. The CDR3 nucleotides read TGTGCCAGCAGCTTTGGAAGGTCGACTAGCGGGGAGCAGTTCTTC.

This chain joins TRBV30 and TRBJ2-7, with 8 bases aligning to TRBD1. The CDR3 loop spans 14 amino acids. Looked up from germline, CDR1 is GTSNPN and CDR2 is SVGIG (reference sequence). V dropped 1 base and J dropped 2; count of bases not matched to a gene: 4. This chain's CDR3 is CAWSGQGTAYEQYF. CDR3 nucleotide sequence: TGTGCCTGGAGTGGACAGGGGACCGCCTACGAGCAGTACTTC.

The CDR3 loop is CASSRDSTYEQYV. In nucleotides, the CDR3 is TGTGCCAGCTCCAGGGACAGTACCTACGAGCAGTACGTC. V gene TRBV18 combines with J gene TRBJ2-7; TRBD1 agrees at 7 bases. Germline lookup yields CDR1 KGHSH and CDR2 LQKENI. The V gene end was trimmed by 6 bases and the J gene end by 2 bases; junction bases not matched to a gene: 4. CDR3 length equals 13 residues.

The chain links TRBV28 to TRBJ2-5; 10 nucleotides line up with TRBD1. CDR3 length equals 15 residues. CDR1 MDHEN and CDR2 SYDVKM come from the germline V gene. Trimming cost V 8 bases and J 0 bases; bases outside gene matches: 6. As DNA, the CDR3 is TGTGCCAGCCGGGACAGGGGCGGGTACCAAGAGACCCAGTACTTC. Its protein is CASRDRGGYQETQYF.

The chain employs TRBV20-1 and TRBJ2-4; D might be TRBD1 (6 bases). Germline loops: CDR1 DFQATT, CDR2 SNEGSKA (reference sequence). The V end was cut by 3 bases, the J end by 1 base, with 10 bases between. The CDR3 spans 14 residues. The CDR3, as DNA: TGCAGTGCTAGTACCGGACAGGCCAAAAACATTCAGTACTTC. This gives the protein CSASTGQAKNIQYF.

The V gene is TRBV4-2, the J gene TRBJ1-3, with D maybe TRBD1 (5 bases). V gave up 0 bases and J gave up 0 bases, with 12 bases separating them. Germline CDR1 LGHNA, CDR2 YNFKEQ. CDR3 length: 17 residues. The CDR3 sequence is CASSQDLTGLSGNTIYF. The CDR3 DNA reads as TGTGCCAGCAGCCAAGATCTTACGGGACTCTCTGGAAACACCATATATTTT.

This chain links TRBV6-2 or TRBV6-3 with TRBJ2-7; D is possibly TRBD1 (5 bases). Per the germline V gene, CDR1 is MNHEY and CDR2 is SVGEGT. Trimming removed 2 bases at V and 7 bases at J, with 9 bases between. This CDR3 region has 12 residues. CDR3 DNA sequence: TGTGCCAGCAGTTACCCGGACAAGGAGCAGTACTTC. Translating it yields CASSYPDKEQYF.

The chain joins TRBV6-5 to TRBJ1-6; TRBD1 agrees at 8 bases. Germline CDR1 and CDR2: MNHEY and SVGAGI. J gave up 9 bases and V 6 bases, and 7 bases lay outside the gene matches. The CDR3 extends over 14 amino acids. As DNA, the CDR3 is TGTGCCAGCAGGGGGGGACAGGAGGCTTCACCCCTCCACTTT. Its translation: CASRGGQEASPLHF.

The chain is built from TRBV29-1 and TRBJ1-2, with D hard to call. The V end lost 2 bases, the J end lost 8 bases, and 9 bases lay between the germline ends. Per germline, CDR1 SQVTM and CDR2 ANQGSEA. The CDR3 is 11 residues long. The CDR3 here is CSVEHRSGYTF. The CDR3 region has the DNA TGCAGCGTTGAACACCGGTCGGGCTACACCTTC.

V usage is TRBV4-1 and J usage is TRBJ2-3; D may be TRBD1 (6 bases). V shed 3 bases and J shed 1 base, with 11 bases lying between them. The CDR3 has 15 residues. Per the germline V gene, CDR1 is MGHRA and CDR2 is YSYEKL. In DNA, the CDR3 is TGCGCCAGCAGCCACACACAGGGAGGCACAGATACGCAGTATTTT. The encoded protein is CASSHTQGGTDTQYF.

The chain couples TRBV5-1 to TRBJ2-5, with TRBD1 matching 7 bases. The junction had 6 bases not matched to a gene; V was cut back by 4 bases and J by 0 bases. The CDR3 runs 15 residues. Germline V lookup: CDR1 SGHRS, CDR2 YFSETQ. The CDR3 DNA follows: TGCGCCAGCAGCATAGGGACAGCGTACCAAGAGACCCAGTACTTC. As protein: CASSIGTAYQETQYF.

The CDR3 spells CASSLVGTDEAFF. CDR3 nucleotides: TGTGCCAGCAGCTTAGTAGGGACAGATGAAGCTTTCTTT. This rearrangement joins TRBV7-2 to TRBJ1-1; 7 bases match TRBD1. This CDR3 is 13 amino acids long. Germline values: CDR1 SGHTA, CDR2 FQGNSA. Trimming cost V 1 base and J 7 bases; bases outside gene matches: 3.